The 21 T cell receptor beta chains listed next were all sequenced from one sample in a study of T cells in Graves' hyperthyroidism and ophthalmopathy. TCR beta CDR3 regions were amplified from RNA. A set of HTBI primers served as the primers for a first-round RT-PCR of the TCR CDR3. TCRdb re-derived calls from the multiplex PCR reads in MiXCR, one entry per CDR3 protein. The sample has hundreds of thousands of distinct CDR3 sequences, around 19% seen once. The specimen was blood. Source of these receptors: a woman aged 45 to 65 with Graves' hyperthyroidism that later progressed to Graves' ophthalmopathy.

This clonotype was seen a few times. V and J are TRBV19 and TRBJ2-5; D is uncertain. Germline CDR1 reads LNHDA; CDR2 reads SQIVND (reference sequence). The CDR3 runs to 14 residues. The V end lost 5 bases, the J end lost 2 bases, and 12 bases lay between the germline ends. This chain's CDR3 is CASSSRLRQETQYF. The CDR3 bases are TGTGCCAGTAGTTCCCGCCTTAGGCAAGAGACCCAGTACTTC.

This clonotype has only a few counts. This chain joins TRBV20-1 and TRBJ2-7; TRBD1 matches at 9 bases. The CDR3 has 14 residues. Germline CDR1 DFQATT, CDR2 SNEGSKA (reference sequence). V trimming: 2 bases; J trimming: 7 bases; junction bases outside the gene matches: 9. CDR3 bases: TGCAGTGCTAGAACCGGGACAGGGCTAAAAGAGCAGTACTTC. This gives the protein CSARTGTGLKEQYF.

Comments on this clonotype: An end of the junction differs from the germline gene, which may be a read error. This chain uses TRBV7-6 with TRBJ1-4, with D unclear. There are 16 residues in the CDR3. CDR1 is SGHVS and CDR2 is FNYEAQ in the germline V gene. The CDR3, as DNA: TGTGCCAGCAGTTTAGTAGCAGGCGCGGAGGATGAAAAACTGTTTTTT. Its protein is CASSLVAGAEDEKLFF.

This clonotype appeared a few times. The chain combines TRBV20-1 with TRBJ2-4; no clear D. Germline-derived CDR1 and CDR2 are DFQATT and SNEGSKA (reference sequence). The CDR3 loop spans 13 amino acids. V dropped 1 base and J dropped 9 bases, with 13 bases sitting between them. This chain's CDR3 is CSARVTSSRIQYF. CDR3 nucleotide sequence: TGCAGTGCTAGAGTGACTTCGTCCCGCATTCAGTACTTC.

This clonotype was observed at least ten times. The chain has TRBV7-2 and TRBJ1-5; the D gene is possibly TRBD1 (5 bases). Germline-derived CDR1 and CDR2 are SGHTA and FQGNSA. The germline V and J ends were trimmed by 1 base and 6 bases, with 16 bases remaining between them. The CDR3 extends over 16 amino acids. This CDR3 reads CASSLDAGKLTQPQHF. For the CDR3, the DNA is TGTGCCAGCAGCTTAGACGCAGGGAAGTTAACTCAGCCCCAGCATTTT.

On this clonotype: A much larger clone lies a single base off, so this may be a read error. This chain links TRBV6-2 or TRBV6-3 with TRBJ1-2; a weak D match, TRBD1 (5 bases). The CDR3 consists of 17 residues. The germline gives CDR1 MNHEY, CDR2 SVGEGT. Trimming cost V 2 bases and J 8 bases, with 24 bases left between them. This chain's CDR3 is CASSYRPGTAARGGYTF. The DNA for the CDR3 is TGTGCCAGCAGTTACAGGCCCGGGACCGCCGCCCGAGGGGGCTACACCTTC.

The chain joins TRBV12-3 or TRBV12-4 to TRBJ2-5; weak D call: TRBD1 (6 bases). The V gene lost 0 bases and the J gene lost 2 bases, with 13 bases spanning the gap. The CDR3 loop spans 16 amino acids. Here the CDR3 DNA reads TGTGCCAGCAGTTTAGCCGCAGGGACATTACAAGAGACCCAGTACTTC. This encodes CASSLAAGTLQETQYF.

This clonotype was seen ten or more times. This sequence joins TRBV20-1 and TRBJ2-5; D not certain. Germline CDR1 DFQATT, CDR2 SNEGSKA (reference sequence). This CDR3 has 15 residues. The ends were cut back, 1 base at V and 2 bases at J, with 14 bases in the middle. DNA for the CDR3: TGCAGTGCTAGAGCACTTGGACCCGTGCAAGAGACCCAGTACTTC. Residues: CSARALGPVQETQYF.

This clonotype occurred many times. This chain connects TRBV20-1 to TRBJ1-1; D is unclear. V lost 2 bases to trimming and J lost 6 bases, with 10 bases between them. The CDR3 is made up of 12 amino acids. Germline CDR1 and CDR2: DFQATT and SNEGSKA (reference sequence). The CDR3 loop is CSARYSDPEAFF. The CDR3 DNA is TGCAGTGCTAGATACAGTGACCCTGAAGCTTTCTTT.

The table lists this clonotype with a few counts. V and J are TRBV10-3 and TRBJ2-5; TRBD2 agrees at 15 bases. The V and J ends lost 7 bases and 3 bases, in that order; junction bases with no gene match: 6. The CDR3 contains 16 residues. CDR1 ENHRY and CDR2 SYGVKD come from the germline V gene. The CDR3 DNA reads TGTGCCATCAAAGACTGGACTAGCGGGGGGGAAGAGACCCAGTACTTC. Protein product: CAIKDWTSGGEETQYF.

The chain carries TRBV6-1 and TRBJ1-5; D ambiguous. With 7 bases removed from V and 9 bases from J, the gap between germline ends came to 10 bases. The germline CDR1 and CDR2 sequences are MNHNS and SASEGT. The CDR3 has 11 residues. The CDR3, as DNA: TGTGCCAGCACAGAGCCAGGGCCCCAGCATTTT. Translated: CASTEPGPQHF.

This clonotype was counted between two and nine times. The V and J genes are TRBV19 and TRBJ2-2; unclear D gene. Trimming removed 8 bases at V and 8 bases at J, with 21 bases between. The CDR3 runs to 15 residues. The germline CDR1 and CDR2 sequences are LNHDA and SQIVND (reference sequence). CDR3 sequence: CASLPLTGAAGELFF. CDR3 DNA: TGTGCCAGTCTACCTTTGACGGGCGCAGCGGGGGAGCTGTTTTTT.

This rearrangement joins TRBV6-1 to TRBJ2-5; TRBD2 might be the D (6 bases). V was trimmed by 6 bases and J by 2 bases, leaving 10 bases between them. The CDR3 is 13 residues long. Germline CDR1 and CDR2: MNHNS and SASEGT. CDR3 nucleotide sequence: TGTGCCAGCAGCATCCGGGAGCAAGAGACCCAGTACTTC. This gives the protein CASSIREQETQYF.

The chain joins TRBV6-1 to TRBJ2-2; possibly TRBD1 for D (6 bases). V dropped 7 bases and J dropped 2 bases, with 14 bases sitting between them. Germline assignment: CDR1 MNHNS and CDR2 SASEGT. CDR3 size: 15 residues. The DNA of the CDR3 is TGTGCCAGCACCCAGGGGCCAGCTAACACCGGGGAGCTGTTTTTT. It yields the protein CASTQGPANTGELFF.

The chain carries TRBV5-6 and TRBJ1-1; possible D gene TRBD1, 5 bases. The CDR3 runs to 15 residues. Germline V gene lookup returns CDR1 SGHDT and CDR2 YYEEEE. V lost 4 bases and J lost 0, with 13 bases in between. CDR3: CASSVRQIMNTEAFF. As DNA, the CDR3 is TGTGCCAGCAGCGTACGACAGATCATGAACACTGAAGCTTTCTTT. The full variable domain, its missing parts supplied by reference TRBV5-6 and TRBJ1-1, is DAGVTQSPTHLIKTRGQQVTLRCSPKSGHDTVSWYQQALGQGPQFIFQYYEEEERQRGNFPDRFSGHQFPNYSSELNVNALLLGDSALYLCASSVRQIMNTEAFFGQGTRLTVV.

The chain joins TRBV19 to TRBJ1-4; 7 bases map to TRBD1. The CDR3 is 14 amino acids. Germline-derived CDR1 and CDR2 are LNHDA and SQIVND (reference sequence). J gave up 8 bases and V 2 bases, and 5 bases lay outside the gene matches. CDR3 region: CASSIRQGAEKLFF. The CDR3 DNA reads TGTGCCAGTAGTATAAGACAGGGCGCGGAAAAACTGTTTTTT.

This clonotype was seen repeatedly, ten times or more. This chain joins TRBV30 and TRBJ2-1, with a possible D match to TRBD2 (5 bases). CDR3 length: 12 residues. The germline CDR1 and CDR2 sequences are GTSNPN and SVGIG (reference sequence). V lost 0 bases to trimming and J lost 8 bases, with 8 bases between them. CDR3 sequence (DNA): TGTGCCTGGAGTGTACGGCGGGATGAGCAGTTCTTC. Translated, it gives CAWSVRRDEQFF.

There are many counts of this clonotype. The chain carries TRBV6-2 or TRBV6-3 and TRBJ2-1; TRBD2 might be the D (6 bases). Germline CDR1 and CDR2: MNHEY and SVGEGT. The CDR3 runs to 13 residues. Trimming took off 10 bases at V and 4 bases at J, with 14 bases between the two ends. The CDR3 DNA follows: TGTGCCATTCAACTCGGGGGTTACAATGAGCAGTTCTTC. Amino acids: CAIQLGGYNEQFF.

This chain links TRBV6-1 with TRBJ2-6; D remains unclear. The CDR3 spans 18 residues. The germline V and J ends were trimmed by 3 bases and 1 base, with 16 bases remaining between them. CDR1 and CDR2 from the germline V gene are MNHNS and SASEGT. The CDR3 loop reads CASSDRLKLVSGANVLTF. In DNA form, the CDR3 reads TGTGCCAGCAGTGACCGACTGAAGTTAGTTTCTGGGGCCAACGTCCTGACTTTC.

The chain is built from TRBV6-1 and TRBJ2-3; 9 positions agree with TRBD2. CDR3 length: 17 residues. The J segment lost 2 bases and the V segment lost 3 bases, leaving 9 bases of the junction unmatched. Per germline, CDR1 MNHNS and CDR2 SASEGT. The CDR3 loop reads CASSETTGTSLTDTQYF. For the CDR3, the DNA is TGTGCCAGCAGTGAGACGACCGGGACTAGCCTCACAGATACGCAGTATTTT.

This clonotype showed up just a few times. The chain employs TRBV12-3 or TRBV12-4 and TRBJ1-1; D might be TRBD1 (5 bases). The CDR3 has 14 residues. The V and J ends lost 2 bases and 5 bases respectively, with 12 bases between them. The CDR3 here is CASSLPQARTEAFF. The CDR3 DNA reads as TGTGCCAGCAGTTTACCACAGGCGCGGACTGAAGCTTTCTTT.